This TCR beta chain was documented in a study of spatial heterogeneity in lung cancer. This clonotype occurred many times. Time point defined: sample taken at primary tumor resection. Sequencing covered unsorted whole RNA taken from tumor, nontumor lung or frozen PBMC. Donation came from approximately 69 patients with untreated early-stage non-small cell lung cancer. Every TCR cDNA molecule bore a unique molecular identifier. TCRdb used MiXCR to reprocess the 5' RACE reads, holding one entry per CDR3 protein. The table records about 90,000 distinct CDR3 sequences, roughly 8.7% of them present only once. The CDR3 totals 13 residues. Trimming removed 2 bases at V and 3 bases at J, with 6 bases between. Germline CDR1 is LGHNA and CDR2 is YNFKEQ.

The chain is built from TRBV4-2 and TRBJ2-3; D not resolved. The sample was PBMCs, taken at surgery. This sequence originates from a male donor with early-stage non-small cell lung cancer. In DNA, the CDR3 is TGTGCCAGCAGCCAACCCCCGACAGATACGCAGTATTTT. This sequence encodes CASSQPPTDTQYF.